These 16 T cell receptor beta chains were sequenced from one sample in a study of cytomegalovirus exposure and HLA in healthy donors. In the PCR, 60 Vbeta and 13 Jbeta primers were used. The method was immunoSEQ multiplex PCR; TCRdb's version includes in-frame clones alone and lacks a portion of them. The profile shows some 120,000 clones, 80% of them singletons. Material: PBMCs. These receptors were obtained from a man aged 25-45 years in good health and CMV-seropositive.

V and J are TRBV6-5 and TRBJ2-5; D possibly corresponds to TRBD1 (6 bases). The V end lost 4 bases, the J end lost 4 bases, and 16 bases lay between the germline ends. Germline V lookup: CDR1 MNHEY, CDR2 SVGAGI. This CDR3 has 15 residues. The CDR3 region has the DNA TGTGCCAGCAGTTCGGTTGGGGGCCGAACAGAGACCCAGTACTTC. This translates into CASSSVGGRTETQYF.

This chain links TRBV5-6 with TRBJ1-4, with 7 bases aligning to TRBD1. Trimming took 1 base from V and 0 from J; bases not matched to a gene: 3. The CDR3 loop spans 16 amino acids. The germline gives CDR1 SGHDT, CDR2 YYEEEE. As DNA, the CDR3 is TGTGCCAGCAGCTTGCAGGGGGTTGCAACTAATGAAAAACTGTTTTTT. Translated: CASSLQGVATNEKLFF.

V usage is TRBV29-1 and J usage is TRBJ2-1; 14 bases align to TRBD2. The CDR3 consists of 17 residues. The J segment lost 0 bases and the V segment lost 5 bases, leaving 6 bases of the junction unmatched. Looked up from germline, CDR1 is SQVTM and CDR2 is ANQGSEA. Here the CDR3 DNA reads TGCAGCGTTCTGGGACTAGCGGGGGCCGTCTCCTACAATGAGCAGTTCTTC. This encodes CSVLGLAGAVSYNEQFF.

The chain has TRBV18 and TRBJ2-2; no clear D gene. CDR1 KGHSH and CDR2 LQKENI come from the germline V gene. Trimming stripped 3 bases from V and 4 bases from J, with 6 bases between. CDR3 length equals 13 residues. CDR3 loop: CASSPPSTGELFF. DNA for the CDR3: TGTGCCAGCTCACCTCCTAGCACCGGGGAGCTGTTTTTT.

To note about this clone: Its ends do not fully match the called genes, so a read error is possible. The V and J genes are TRBV27 and TRBJ2-6; TRBD1 might be the D (6 bases). This CDR3 is 15 amino acids long. In germline, CDR1 is MNHEY, CDR2 SMNVEV (reference sequence). CDR3 in amino acids: CASRQEGAGANGLTF. The CDR3 DNA reads as TGTGCCAGCAGACAGGAAGGGGCAGGGGCCAACGGCCTGACTTTC.

The V and J genes are TRBV6-1 and TRBJ2-1, with D perhaps TRBD2 (6 bases). Trimming took 3 bases from V and 8 from J, leaving 17 bases between them. This CDR3 has 15 residues. Per the germline V gene, CDR1 is MNHNS and CDR2 is SASEGT. CDR3 nucleotide sequence: TGTGCCAGCAGTGATTCCTTGGACTACGGCGATGAGCAGTTCTTC. This translates into CASSDSLDYGDEQFF.

The chain is built from TRBV12-2 and TRBJ2-2; the table's D call TRBD1 went unverified against the DNA. TRBV12-2 is annotated as a pseudogene. The CDR3 length is 16 residues. CDR3 coding DNA: TGTGCAAGTCGCTTATCCCGGACAGGGGAGTTCGGGGAGCTGTTTTTT. As protein: CASRLSRTGEFGELFF.

This chain uses TRBV28 with TRBJ2-3; TRBD2 aligns across 10 bases. V dropped 4 bases and J dropped 6; count of bases not matched to a gene: 13. The CDR3 runs 17 residues. Germline CDR1 MDHEN, CDR2 SYDVKM. The CDR3 is CASSWLSSGGSRDTQYF. The CDR3 bases are TGTGCCAGCAGTTGGTTAAGTAGCGGGGGGAGCAGGGATACGCAGTATTTT.

This clone turned up a few times. This chain joins TRBV2 and TRBJ1-5, with D maybe TRBD1 (6 bases). Germline V CDR1 and CDR2: SNHLY, FYNNEI. The CDR3 extends over 15 amino acids. V was shortened by 7 bases and J by 2 bases, with 15 bases between the two germline ends. The CDR3 sequence is CASTEGGRGNQPQHF. CDR3 nucleotides: TGTGCCAGCACTGAGGGGGGGCGCGGCAATCAGCCCCAGCATTTT.

This clone was seen a handful of times. V is TRBV5-6 and J is TRBJ1-1; possibly TRBD1 for D (5 bases). V lost 0 bases to trimming and J lost 9 bases, with 12 bases between them. CDR1 is SGHDT and CDR2 is YYEEEE in the germline V gene. This CDR3 contains 13 residues. The CDR3 DNA sequence: TGTGCCAGCAGCTTGGGGGGGGAGTCACAAGCTTTCTTT. Translated: CASSLGGESQAFF.

This chain links TRBV10-3 with TRBJ1-5, with 7 bases fitting TRBD1. From germline, CDR1 is ENHRY and CDR2 SYGVKD. This CDR3 spans 16 amino acids. V was pared by 5 bases and J by 4 bases, with 11 bases of the junction left unmatched. In nucleotides, the CDR3 is TGTGCCATCAGTCCGACAGGGACAAGCAAAAATCAGCCCCAGCATTTT. Translation: CAISPTGTSKNQPQHF.

This clone was detected once. V is TRBV4-1 and J is TRBJ2-5, with TRBD1 identical over 10 bases. Unmatched junction bases numbered 7, after V lost 4 bases and J lost 5 bases. The CDR3 loop spans 15 amino acids. Germline V lookup: CDR1 MGHRA, CDR2 YSYEKL. CDR3: CASSPWTGGLETQYF. The CDR3, as DNA: TGCGCCAGCAGCCCTTGGACAGGGGGGTTGGAGACCCAGTACTTC.

This chain links TRBV7-8 with TRBJ1-2; a weak D match, TRBD1 (5 bases). The length of the CDR3 is 14 residues. The V end was cut by 1 base, the J end by 7 bases, with 13 bases between. CDR1 is SGHVS and CDR2 is FQNEAQ in the germline V gene. In DNA, the CDR3 is TGTGCCAGCAGCTTAGAAAAGGGAGGGGTTGGCTACACCTTC. Translated: CASSLEKGGVGYTF.

This chain joins TRBV2 and TRBJ1-1; D is perhaps TRBD1 (6 bases). V gave up 7 bases and J gave up 4 bases, with 16 bases separating them. This CDR3 region has 14 residues. The germline V gene has CDR1 SNHLY and CDR2 FYNNEI. The CDR3 DNA reads as TGTGCCAGCAATGTTCCGGACAGCTTCACTGAAGCTTTCTTT. Protein product: CASNVPDSFTEAFF. Drawing the rest from reference TRBV2 and TRBJ1-1, the complete variable domain is EPEVTQTPSHQVTQMGQEVILRCVPISNHLYFYWYRQILGQKVEFLVSFYNNEISEKSEIFDDQFSVERPDGSNFTLKIRSTKLEDSAMYFCASNVPDSFTEAFFGQGTRLTVV.

The V and J genes are TRBV7-8 and TRBJ2-7; 7 positions agree with TRBD1. The CDR3 has 13 amino acids. The V gene end was trimmed by 5 bases and the J gene end by 12 bases; junction bases not matched to a gene: 13. CDR1 is SGHVS and CDR2 is FQNEAQ in the germline V gene. CDR3 nucleotide sequence: TGTGCCAGCAGCGCAACGACCCGGACAGGACGGTACTTC. Protein sequence: CASSATTRTGRYF.

The chain combines TRBV6-1 with TRBJ1-1, with TRBD1 identical over 8 bases. CDR3 size: 14 residues. Germline loops: CDR1 MNHNS, CDR2 SASEGT. Germline trimming cut 4 bases from V and 5 bases from J; bases unmatched to any gene: 6. The CDR3, as DNA: TGTGCCAGCAGTGCAGACAGGGGATGGACTGAAGCTTTCTTT. Its protein is CASSADRGWTEAFF.